These 6 T cell receptor beta chains came from one sample sequenced in a study of immune evolution from preneoplasia to lung adenocarcinoma. Repertoires were generated with immunoSEQ multiplex PCR, while TCRdb's copy carries only in-frame clones and drops some. The data contain about 3,400 clones, roughly three quarters of them singletons. The sample comprised FFPE atypical adenomatous hyperplasia tissue from the lung. Regarding subset: atypical adenomatous hyperplasia (AAH), lung preneoplasia. Receptor source: an older person with lung adenocarcinoma.

V is TRBV7-9 and J is TRBJ2-5, with 9 bases fitting TRBD2. The CDR3 spans 16 residues. CDR1 and CDR2 (germline): SEHNR, FQNEAQ (reference sequence). V lost 1 base and J lost 5; bases outside the gene matches: 8. The CDR3 region has the DNA TGTGCCAGCAGCTTAGGGGCGGGAGGGACTACGGAGACCCAGTACTTC. Translated: CASSLGAGGTTETQYF.

This clone was counted only a few times. The J gene is TRBJ2-1, the V gene TRBV9; TRBD2 is a possible D gene (5 bases). V was pared by 2 bases and J by 4 bases, with 16 bases between. The CDR3 length is 16 residues. Germline V gene sequence: CDR1 SGDLS, CDR2 YYNGEE. CDR3 region: CASSVTSREDYNEQFF. The CDR3 coding sequence is TGTGCCAGCAGCGTGACATCTCGGGAAGATTACAATGAGCAGTTCTTC.

V is TRBV4-2 and J is TRBJ2-7; D ambiguous. V lost 0 bases and J lost 5, with 20 bases in between. The CDR3 is 17 amino acids. Looked up from germline, CDR1 is LGHNA and CDR2 is YNFKEQ. The CDR3 is CASSQDSFESGGNEQYF. DNA of the CDR3: TGTGCCAGCAGCCAAGATTCTTTCGAGAGTGGTGGGAACGAGCAGTACTTC.

This clone was recorded a few times. V gene TRBV7-9 combines with J gene TRBJ1-1, with TRBD1 as a possible D gene (5 bases). The CDR3 sequence is 15 residues long. The V gene lost 1 base and the J gene lost 7 bases, with 16 bases spanning the gap. Germline V lookup: CDR1 SEHNR, CDR2 FQNEAQ (reference sequence). Here the CDR3 DNA reads TGTGCCAGCAGCTTAGAAGAAAAGGGGCGGGTTGAAGCTTTCTTT. Residues: CASSLEEKGRVEAFF.

The chain links TRBV4-1 to TRBJ2-7; D gene uncertain. The V end lost 0 bases, the J end lost 0 bases, and 9 bases lay between the germline ends. Germline CDR1 reads MGHRA; CDR2 reads YSYEKL. This CDR3 spans 15 amino acids. CDR3 sequence reads: CASSQDPGGSYEQYF. DNA for the CDR3: TGCGCCAGCAGCCAAGATCCGGGTGGCTCCTACGAGCAGTACTTC.

This clone was counted a single time. The chain employs TRBV7-2 and TRBJ1-1; a weak D match, TRBD1 (5 bases). CDR1 is SGHTA and CDR2 is FQGNSA in the germline V gene. V gave up 7 bases and J gave up 5 bases, with 20 bases separating them. The CDR3 spans 15 residues. The CDR3 sequence is CASTPLRREATEAFF. For the CDR3, the DNA is TGTGCCAGCACCCCTCTCCGCAGGGAGGCAACTGAAGCTTTCTTT. The whole variable domain, remainder taken from reference TRBV7-2 and TRBJ1-1, is GAGVSQSPSNKVTEKGKDVELRCDPISGHTALYWYRQSLGQGLEFLIYFQGNSAPDKSGLPSDRFSAERTGGSVSTLTIQRTQQEDSAVYLCASTPLRREATEAFFGQGTRLTVV.